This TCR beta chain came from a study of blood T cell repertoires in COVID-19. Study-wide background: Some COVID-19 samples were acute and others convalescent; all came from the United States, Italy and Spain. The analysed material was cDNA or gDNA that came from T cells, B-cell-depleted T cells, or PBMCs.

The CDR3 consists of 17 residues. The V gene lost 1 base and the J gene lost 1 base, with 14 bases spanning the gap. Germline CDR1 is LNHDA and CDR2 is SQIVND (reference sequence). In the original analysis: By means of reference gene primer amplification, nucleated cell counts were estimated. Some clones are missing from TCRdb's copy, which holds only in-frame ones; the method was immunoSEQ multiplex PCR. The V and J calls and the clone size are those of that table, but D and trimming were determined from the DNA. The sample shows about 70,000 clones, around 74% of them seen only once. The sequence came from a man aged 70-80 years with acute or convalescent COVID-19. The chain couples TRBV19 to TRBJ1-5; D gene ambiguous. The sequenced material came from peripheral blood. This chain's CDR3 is CASSIGLTRQSNQPQHF. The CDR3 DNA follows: TGTGCCAGTAGTATAGGTTTGACACGACAAAGCAATCAGCCCCAGCATTTT.